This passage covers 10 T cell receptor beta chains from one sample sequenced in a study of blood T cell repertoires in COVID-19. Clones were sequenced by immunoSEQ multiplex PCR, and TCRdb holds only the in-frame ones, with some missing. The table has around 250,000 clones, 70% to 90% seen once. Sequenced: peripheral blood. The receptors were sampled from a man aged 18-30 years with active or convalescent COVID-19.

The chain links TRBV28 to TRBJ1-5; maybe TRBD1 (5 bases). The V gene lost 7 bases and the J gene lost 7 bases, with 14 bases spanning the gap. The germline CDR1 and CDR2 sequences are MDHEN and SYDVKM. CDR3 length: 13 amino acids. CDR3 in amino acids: CASKGTAGQPQHF. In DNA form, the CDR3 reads TGTGCCAGCAAGGGGACTGCGGGCCAGCCCCAGCATTTT.

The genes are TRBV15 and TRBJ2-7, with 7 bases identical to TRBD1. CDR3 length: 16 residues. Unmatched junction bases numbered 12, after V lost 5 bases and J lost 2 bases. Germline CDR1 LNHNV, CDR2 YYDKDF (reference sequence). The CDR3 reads CATSGDRVSPTYEQYF. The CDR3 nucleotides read TGTGCCACCAGCGGCGACAGGGTTTCCCCAACCTACGAGCAGTACTTC.

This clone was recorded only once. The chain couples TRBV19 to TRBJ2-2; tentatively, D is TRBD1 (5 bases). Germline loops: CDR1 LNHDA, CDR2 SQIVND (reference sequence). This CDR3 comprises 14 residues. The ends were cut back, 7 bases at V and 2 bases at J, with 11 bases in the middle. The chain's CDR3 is CASKSQGNTGELFF. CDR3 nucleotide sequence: TGTGCCAGTAAAAGCCAGGGAAACACCGGGGAGCTGTTTTTT.

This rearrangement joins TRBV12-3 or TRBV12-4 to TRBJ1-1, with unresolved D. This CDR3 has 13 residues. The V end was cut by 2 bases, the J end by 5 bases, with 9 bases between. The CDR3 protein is CASSLSFRTEAFF. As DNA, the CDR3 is TGTGCCAGCAGTTTATCATTCAGGACTGAAGCTTTCTTT.

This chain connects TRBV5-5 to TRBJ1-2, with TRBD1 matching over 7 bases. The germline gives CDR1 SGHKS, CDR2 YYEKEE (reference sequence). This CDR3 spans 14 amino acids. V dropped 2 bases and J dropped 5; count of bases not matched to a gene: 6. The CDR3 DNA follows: TGTGCCAGCAGCTTACAGGGGCTAGTTTATGGCTACACCTTC. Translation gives CASSLQGLVYGYTF.

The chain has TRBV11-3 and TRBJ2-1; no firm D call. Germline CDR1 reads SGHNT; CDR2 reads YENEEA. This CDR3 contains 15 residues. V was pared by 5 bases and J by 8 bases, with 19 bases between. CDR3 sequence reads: CASSRPLLVGHEQFF. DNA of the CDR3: TGTGCCAGCAGCCGCCCCCTTCTAGTCGGTCATGAGCAGTTCTTC.

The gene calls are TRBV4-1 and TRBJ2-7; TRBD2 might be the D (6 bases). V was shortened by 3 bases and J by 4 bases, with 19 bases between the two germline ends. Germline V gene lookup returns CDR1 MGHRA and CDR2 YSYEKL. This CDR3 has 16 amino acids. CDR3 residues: CASSQGGGIEGYEQYF. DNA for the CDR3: TGCGCCAGCAGCCAGGGTGGGGGGATCGAGGGATACGAGCAGTACTTC.

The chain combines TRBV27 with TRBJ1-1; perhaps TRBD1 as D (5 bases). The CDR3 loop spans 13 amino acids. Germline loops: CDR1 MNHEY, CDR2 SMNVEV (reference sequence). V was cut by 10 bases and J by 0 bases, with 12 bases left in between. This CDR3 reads CATRGEMNTEAFF. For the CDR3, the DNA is TGTGCCACCCGGGGGGAGATGAACACTGAAGCTTTCTTT.

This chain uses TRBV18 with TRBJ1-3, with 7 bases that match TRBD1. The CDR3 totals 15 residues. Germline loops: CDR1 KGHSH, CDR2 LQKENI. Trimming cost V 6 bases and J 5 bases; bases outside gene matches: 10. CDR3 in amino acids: CASSPGTAGRNTIYF. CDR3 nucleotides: TGTGCCAGCTCCCCCGGGACAGCGGGCCGAAACACCATATATTTT.

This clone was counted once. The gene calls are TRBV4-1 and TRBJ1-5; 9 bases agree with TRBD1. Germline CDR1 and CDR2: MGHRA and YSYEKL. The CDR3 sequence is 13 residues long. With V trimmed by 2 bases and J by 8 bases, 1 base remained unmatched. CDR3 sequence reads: CASSQWTGEPQHF. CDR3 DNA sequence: TGCGCCAGCAGCCAATGGACAGGGGAGCCCCAGCATTTT.